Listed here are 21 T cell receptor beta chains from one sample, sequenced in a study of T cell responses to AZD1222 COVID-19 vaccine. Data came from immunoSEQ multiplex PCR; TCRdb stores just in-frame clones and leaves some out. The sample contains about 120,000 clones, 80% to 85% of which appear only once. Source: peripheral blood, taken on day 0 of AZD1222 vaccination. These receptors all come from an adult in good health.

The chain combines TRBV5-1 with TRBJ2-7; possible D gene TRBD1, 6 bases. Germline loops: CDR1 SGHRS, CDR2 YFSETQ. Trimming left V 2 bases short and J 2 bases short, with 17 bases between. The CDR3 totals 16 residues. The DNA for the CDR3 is TGCGCCAGCAGCTTTAACTCAGGGGACCACACCTACGAGCAGTACTTC. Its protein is CASSFNSGDHTYEQYF.

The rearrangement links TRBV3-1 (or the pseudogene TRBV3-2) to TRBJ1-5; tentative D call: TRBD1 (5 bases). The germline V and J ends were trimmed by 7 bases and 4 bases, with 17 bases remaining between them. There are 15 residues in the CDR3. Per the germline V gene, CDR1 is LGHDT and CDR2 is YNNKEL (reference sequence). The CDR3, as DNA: TGTGCCAGCACAGCAGGGTTTGGGTCTAATCAGCCCCAGCATTTT. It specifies CASTAGFGSNQPQHF.

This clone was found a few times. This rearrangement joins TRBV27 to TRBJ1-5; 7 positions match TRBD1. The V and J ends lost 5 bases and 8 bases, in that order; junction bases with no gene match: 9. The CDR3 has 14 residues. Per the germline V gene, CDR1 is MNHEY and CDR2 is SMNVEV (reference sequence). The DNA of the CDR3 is TGTGCCAGCAGTGATACAGGGGAAGGAAAGCCCCAGCATTTT. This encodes CASSDTGEGKPQHF.

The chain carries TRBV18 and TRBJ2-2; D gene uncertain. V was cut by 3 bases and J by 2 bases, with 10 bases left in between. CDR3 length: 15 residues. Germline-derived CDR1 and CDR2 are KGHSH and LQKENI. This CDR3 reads CASSPSVINTGELFF. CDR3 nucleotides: TGTGCCAGCTCACCTTCGGTCATCAACACCGGGGAGCTGTTTTTT.

CDR3 protein: CASSAPGLAHTDTQYF. The DNA for the CDR3 is TGCGCCAGCAGCGCCCCGGGACTAGCCCACACAGATACGCAGTATTTT. This chain connects TRBV5-1 to TRBJ2-3, with 9 bases identical to TRBD2. Unmatched junction bases numbered 8, after V lost 4 bases and J lost 2 bases. CDR1 and CDR2 (germline): SGHRS, YFSETQ. CDR3 size: 16 residues.

The CDR3 DNA is TGTGCCAGCAGCTTAGACGGGCACACAGATACGCAGTATTTT. Translation: CASSLDGHTDTQYF. V usage is TRBV7-2 and J usage is TRBJ2-3; D gene unclear. Trimming cost V 1 base and J 2 bases, with 7 bases left between them. This CDR3 is built from 14 residues. CDR1 and CDR2 (germline): SGHTA, FQGNSA. The full variable domain, in which reference TRBV7-2 and TRBJ2-3 provide the parts outside the CDR3, is GAGVSQSPSNKVTEKGKDVELRCDPISGHTALYWYRQSLGQGLEFLIYFQGNSAPDKSGLPSDRFSAERTGGSVSTLTIQRTQQEDSAVYLCASSLDGHTDTQYFGPGTRLTVL.

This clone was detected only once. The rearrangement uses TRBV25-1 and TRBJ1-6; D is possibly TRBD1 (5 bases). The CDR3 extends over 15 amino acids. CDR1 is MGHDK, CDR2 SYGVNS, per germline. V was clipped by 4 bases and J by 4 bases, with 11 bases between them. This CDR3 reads CASSVTGGYNSPLHF. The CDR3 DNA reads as TGTGCCAGCAGTGTAACGGGGGGATATAATTCACCCCTCCACTTT.

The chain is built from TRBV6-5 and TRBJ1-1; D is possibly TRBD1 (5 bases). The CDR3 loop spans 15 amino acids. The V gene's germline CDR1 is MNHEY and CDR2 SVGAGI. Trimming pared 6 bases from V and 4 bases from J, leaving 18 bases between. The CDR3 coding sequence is TGTGCCAGCAGCAGAGGGACGGTAATGGGCACTGAAGCTTTCTTT. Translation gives CASSRGTVMGTEAFF.

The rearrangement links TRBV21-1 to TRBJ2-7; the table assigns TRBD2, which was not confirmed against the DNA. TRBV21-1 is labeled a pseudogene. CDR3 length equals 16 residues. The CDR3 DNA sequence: TGTGCCAGCAGCAAGGTAGCGAGTTTCAGCTCCTACGAGCAGTACTTC. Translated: CASSKVASFSSYEQYF.

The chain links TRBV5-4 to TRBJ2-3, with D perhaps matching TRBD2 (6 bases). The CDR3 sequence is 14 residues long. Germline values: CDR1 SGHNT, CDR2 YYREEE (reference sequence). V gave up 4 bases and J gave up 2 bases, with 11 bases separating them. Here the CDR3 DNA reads TGTGCCAGCAGCGCCTCGGACTACACAGATACGCAGTATTTT. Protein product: CASSASDYTDTQYF.

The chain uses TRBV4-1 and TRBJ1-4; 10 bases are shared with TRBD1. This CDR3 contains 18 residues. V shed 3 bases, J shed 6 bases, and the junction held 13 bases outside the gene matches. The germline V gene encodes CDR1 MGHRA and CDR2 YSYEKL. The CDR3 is CASSQRQGAALIDEKLFF. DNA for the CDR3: TGCGCCAGCAGCCAGCGACAGGGGGCCGCTCTTATCGATGAAAAACTGTTTTTT.

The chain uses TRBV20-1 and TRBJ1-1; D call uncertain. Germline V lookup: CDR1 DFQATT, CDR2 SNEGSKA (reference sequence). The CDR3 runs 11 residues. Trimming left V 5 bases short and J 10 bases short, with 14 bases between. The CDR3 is CSARLGMVAFF. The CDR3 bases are TGCAGTGCTCGTTTAGGCATGGTAGCTTTCTTT.

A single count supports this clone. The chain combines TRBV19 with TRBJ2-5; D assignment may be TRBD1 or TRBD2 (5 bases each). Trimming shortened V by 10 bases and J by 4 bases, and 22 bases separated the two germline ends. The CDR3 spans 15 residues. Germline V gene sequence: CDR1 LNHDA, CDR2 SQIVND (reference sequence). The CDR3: CATTPGRMHRETQYF. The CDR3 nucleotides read TGTGCCACGACACCGGGACGTATGCATCGAGAGACCCAGTACTTC.

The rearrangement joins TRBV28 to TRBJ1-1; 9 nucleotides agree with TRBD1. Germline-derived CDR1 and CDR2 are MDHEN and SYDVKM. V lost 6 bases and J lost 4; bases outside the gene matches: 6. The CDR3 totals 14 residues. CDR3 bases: TGTGCCAGCAGAGGACAGGGGTTGGGCACTGAAGCTTTCTTT. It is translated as CASRGQGLGTEAFF. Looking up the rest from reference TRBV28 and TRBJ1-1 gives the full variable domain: DVKVTQSSRYLVKRTGEKVFLECVQDMDHENMFWYRQDPGLGLRLIYFSYDVKMKEKGDIPEGYSVSREKKERFSLILESASTNQTSMYLCASRGQGLGTEAFFGQGTRLTVV.

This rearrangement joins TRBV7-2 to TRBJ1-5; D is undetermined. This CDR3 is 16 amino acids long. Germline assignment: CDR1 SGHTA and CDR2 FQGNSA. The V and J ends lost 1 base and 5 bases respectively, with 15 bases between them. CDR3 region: CASSLGHSKRDQPQHF. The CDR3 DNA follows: TGTGCCAGCAGCTTAGGTCATTCAAAGCGGGATCAGCCCCAGCATTTT.

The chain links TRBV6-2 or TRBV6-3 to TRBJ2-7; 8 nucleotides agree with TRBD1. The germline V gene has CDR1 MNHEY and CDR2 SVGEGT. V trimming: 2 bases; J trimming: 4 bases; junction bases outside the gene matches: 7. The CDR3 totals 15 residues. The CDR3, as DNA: TGTGCCAGCAGTTACAGGGCAGGGGGCATGTACGAGCAGTACTTC. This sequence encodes CASSYRAGGMYEQYF.

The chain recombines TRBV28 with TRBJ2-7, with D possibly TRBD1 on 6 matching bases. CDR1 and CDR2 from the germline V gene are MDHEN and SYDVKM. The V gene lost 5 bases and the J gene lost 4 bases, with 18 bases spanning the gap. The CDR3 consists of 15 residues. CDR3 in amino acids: CASSAPGGGAYEQYF. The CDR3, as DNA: TGTGCCAGCAGTGCCCCGGGTGGGGGCGCGTACGAGCAGTACTTC.

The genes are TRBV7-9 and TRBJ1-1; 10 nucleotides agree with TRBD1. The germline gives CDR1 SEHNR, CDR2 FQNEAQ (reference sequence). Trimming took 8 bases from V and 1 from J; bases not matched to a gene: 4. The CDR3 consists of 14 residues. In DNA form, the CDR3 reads TGTGCCAGCGGTCGGGACAGGGGGAACACTGAAGCTTTCTTT. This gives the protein CASGRDRGNTEAFF.

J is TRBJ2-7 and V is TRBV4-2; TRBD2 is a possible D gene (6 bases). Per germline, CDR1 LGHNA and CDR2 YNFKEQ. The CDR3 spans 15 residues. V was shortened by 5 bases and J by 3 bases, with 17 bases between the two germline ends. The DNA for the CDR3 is TGTGCCAGCAGCACTCCGGGCGGGGCAGTCTACGAGCAGTACTTC. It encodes CASSTPGGAVYEQYF.

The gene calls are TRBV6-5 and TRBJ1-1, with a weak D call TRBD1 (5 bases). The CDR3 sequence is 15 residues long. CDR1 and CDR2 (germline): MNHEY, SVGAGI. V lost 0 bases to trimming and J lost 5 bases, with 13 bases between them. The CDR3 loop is CASSYSAAWGTEAFF. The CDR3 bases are TGTGCCAGCAGTTACTCGGCCGCATGGGGGACTGAAGCTTTCTTT.

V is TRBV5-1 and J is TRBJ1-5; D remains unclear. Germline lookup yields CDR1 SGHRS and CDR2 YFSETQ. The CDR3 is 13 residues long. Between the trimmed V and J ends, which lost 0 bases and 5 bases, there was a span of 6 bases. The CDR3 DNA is TGCGCCAGCAGCTTGGCCGTAGATCAGCCCCAGCATTTT. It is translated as CASSLAVDQPQHF.